Below, 26 T cell receptor beta chains from the same sample are listed, as sequenced in a study of metastatic and nonmetastatic thyroid tumors. TCRdb re-called the PCR reads via MiXCR. The sample holds about 23,000 clones, 22% seen once. Patients had received no treatment of any kind before thyroid surgery. Sequencing was performed on blood. Every receptor here comes from a female donor with papillary thyroid cancer or a benign thyroid nodule (not recorded which). Some clones in this sample may be carry-over from other donors' samples.

This clone is medium-sized. This sequence joins TRBV12-5 and TRBJ2-7; 10 nucleotides line up with TRBD2. CDR1 is LGHNT and CDR2 is FRNRAP in the germline V gene. V was clipped by 2 bases and J by 0 bases; unmatched bases: 1. This CDR3 comprises 15 residues. The CDR3 coding sequence is TGTGCTAGTGGTTTGCCTAGCGGGAGCTCCTACGAGCAGTACTTC. It encodes CASGLPSGSSYEQYF. Drawing the rest from reference TRBV12-5 and TRBJ2-7, the complete variable domain is DARVTQTPRHKVTEMGQEVTMRCQPILGHNTVFWYRQTMMQGLELLAYFRNRAPLDDSGMPKDRFSAEMPDATLATLKIQPSEPRDSAVYFCASGLPSGSSYEQYFGPGTRLTVT.

For this clone: At one end, the junction sequence differs from germline, possibly due to a read error. This chain connects TRBV3-1 to TRBJ1-2; D not resolved. Germline lookup yields CDR1 LGHDT and CDR2 YNNKEL (reference sequence). The CDR3 has 14 amino acids. CDR3 nucleotide sequence: TGTGCCCGCAGCAAGGAGACGGTTTCCTATGGCTACCCCTTC. Translating it yields CARSKETVSYGYPF.

This clone was counted between two and nine times. The chain employs TRBV12-3 or TRBV12-4 and TRBJ2-1; 8 bases fit TRBD2. After removal of 6 bases from V and 10 bases from J, the junction contained 11 bases not matched to a gene. CDR3 length: 14 residues. The CDR3 sequence is CASSPGLDPREQFF. CDR3 nucleotides: TGTGCCAGCAGCCCGGGACTAGACCCTAGGGAGCAGTTCTTC.

This clone was detected only a few times. J is TRBJ1-5 and V is TRBV6-5, with D unresolved. With 0 bases removed from V and 8 bases from J, the gap between germline ends came to 11 bases. Germline V CDR1 and CDR2: MNHEY, SVGAGI. The CDR3 contains 14 residues. The CDR3 here is CASSYSSGYKPQHF. CDR3 nucleotide sequence: TGTGCCAGCAGTTACTCTTCGGGATATAAGCCCCAGCATTTT.

This clone showed up many times. This chain joins TRBV19 and TRBJ2-3, with a weak D call TRBD1 (6 bases). The length of the CDR3 is 14 residues. The germline V gene encodes CDR1 LNHDA and CDR2 SQIVND (reference sequence). The V end lost 2 bases, the J end lost 4 bases, and 10 bases lay between the germline ends. The CDR3 sequence: CASSISRGADTQYF. In DNA form, the CDR3 reads TGTGCCAGTAGTATATCCAGGGGCGCAGATACGCAGTATTTT. The variable domain in full, with the rest retrieved from reference TRBV19 and TRBJ2-3, is DGGITQSPKYLFRKEGQNVTLSCEQNLNHDAMYWYRQDPGQGLRLIYYSQIVNDFQKGDIAEGYSVSREKKESFPLTVTSAQKNPTAFYLCASSISRGADTQYFGPGTRLTVL.

There are many counts of this clone. The chain uses TRBV7-6 and TRBJ1-5, with D unclear. This CDR3 has 15 amino acids. V lost 5 bases, J lost 0 bases, and 11 bases lay in between. Looked up from germline, CDR1 is SGHVS and CDR2 is FNYEAQ. The CDR3 bases are TGTGCCAGCAGCCCCTTGACGGATAGCAATCAGCCCCAGCATTTT. This gives the protein CASSPLTDSNQPQHF.

The table lists this clone with many counts. The chain carries TRBV20-1 and TRBJ1-5; weak D call: TRBD1 (5 bases). The CDR3 extends over 12 amino acids. Trimming left V 6 bases short and J 6 bases short, with 12 bases between. CDR1 is DFQATT and CDR2 is SNEGSKA in the germline V gene (reference sequence). CDR3 nucleotide sequence: TGCAGTGCCCAGGTCGGGGGTCAGCCCCAGCATTTT. Protein sequence: CSAQVGGQPQHF.

Remarks on this clone: Here the CDR3 omits its conserved ending phenylalanine or tryptophan, so a read error is the likely source. V and J are TRBV20-1 and TRBJ2-3, with no clear D. V gave up 6 bases and J gave up 1 base, with 17 bases separating them. The CDR3 spans 15 residues. CDR1 DFQATT and CDR2 SNEGSKA come from the germline V gene (reference sequence). Here the CDR3 reads CSATPSVFGTDTQYL. CDR3 bases: TGCAGTGCCACACCTTCGGTGTTCGGCACAGATACGCAGTATTTA.

Many counts were recorded for this clone. The rearrangement uses TRBV27 and TRBJ2-7; 7 bases line up with TRBD1. Germline CDR1 reads MNHEY; CDR2 reads SMNVEV (reference sequence). The V gene end was trimmed by 0 bases and the J gene end by 4 bases; junction bases not matched to a gene: 9. The CDR3 loop spans 16 amino acids. CDR3 sequence reads: CASSLSGDRVGYEQYF. As DNA, the CDR3 is TGTGCCAGCAGTTTATCGGGGGACAGAGTTGGGTACGAGCAGTACTTC.

The rearrangement uses TRBV30 and TRBJ1-4; 9 nucleotides line up with TRBD1. The V gene's germline CDR1 is GTSNPN and CDR2 SVGIG (reference sequence). The CDR3 length is 14 residues. V lost 3 bases to trimming and J lost 7 bases; unmatched junction nucleotides: 6. CDR3 residues: CAWSPGTGLEKLFF. Here the CDR3 DNA reads TGTGCCTGGAGCCCCGGGACAGGGCTTGAAAAACTGTTTTTT.

The CDR3 coding sequence is TGTGCCAGCAGTTTAAACCCGACAGGTTCAGCTTTCTTT. Residues: CASSLNPTGSAFF. This rearrangement joins TRBV12-3 or TRBV12-4 to TRBJ1-1; possible D gene TRBD1, 6 bases. This CDR3 region has 13 residues. V lost 2 bases, J lost 10 bases, and 14 bases lay in between.

This clone occurred many times. This chain joins TRBV20-1 and TRBJ2-5, with TRBD1 as a possible D gene (6 bases). The CDR3 is 15 amino acids. Trimming cost V 0 bases and J 1 base, with 12 bases left between them. CDR1 and CDR2 from the germline V gene are DFQATT and SNEGSKA (reference sequence). CDR3 nucleotides: TGCAGTGCTAGAGATCTTAGGACAGCCCAAGAGACCCAGTACTTC. Its protein is CSARDLRTAQETQYF.

This clone was recorded many times. The chain employs TRBV11-2 and TRBJ2-7, with D possibly being TRBD1 (5 bases). Trimming pared 7 bases from V and 0 bases from J, leaving 13 bases between. Germline V gene lookup returns CDR1 SGHAT and CDR2 FQNNGV. The CDR3 runs to 14 residues. The DNA for the CDR3 is TGTGCCAGCAACCACCCCGACAGCTCCTACGAGCAGTACTTC. This encodes CASNHPDSSYEQYF. Supplemented by reference TRBV11-2 and TRBJ2-7, the full variable domain reads EAGVAQSPRYKIIEKRQSVAFWCNPISGHATLYWYQQILGQGPKLLIQFQNNGVVDDSQLPKDRFSAERLKGVDSTLKIQPAKLEDSAVYLCASNHPDSSYEQYFGPGTRLTVT.

This clone was detected a few times. The V call is TRBV20-1, the J call TRBJ1-6, with TRBD1 matching 8 bases. Trimming removed 2 bases from V and 5 bases from J; junction bases left unmatched: 2. CDR1 DFQATT and CDR2 SNEGSKA come from the germline V gene (reference sequence). The CDR3 contains 14 residues. The CDR3 DNA sequence: TGCAGTGCTAGACAGGGGGCGAATAATTCACCCCTCCACTTT. The encoded protein is CSARQGANNSPLHF.

This clone has at least ten counts. The chain joins TRBV28 to TRBJ1-2, with D unresolved. The CDR3 loop spans 15 amino acids. Germline lookup yields CDR1 MDHEN and CDR2 SYDVKM. The V end lost 7 bases, the J end lost 0 bases, and 15 bases lay between the germline ends. This CDR3 reads CASTPTEGSNYGYTF. CDR3 nucleotide sequence: TGTGCCAGCACTCCAACGGAGGGTTCTAACTATGGCTACACCTTC.

With regard to this clone: The junction departs from the called germline gene at one end, perhaps through a read error. This rearrangement joins TRBV2 to TRBJ2-3; D is undetermined. CDR1 SNHLY and CDR2 FYNNEI come from the germline V gene. This CDR3 has 14 amino acids. The CDR3 spells CASSVQNSTHTQYF. The CDR3 DNA reads as TGTGCCAGCAGTGTCCAGAATAGCACACATACGCAGTATTTT.

This clone occurred many times. The V gene is TRBV6-1, the J gene TRBJ2-3; D gene ambiguous. Per the germline V gene, CDR1 is MNHNS and CDR2 is SASEGT. The CDR3 has 15 amino acids. V lost 3 bases to trimming and J lost 3 bases, with 13 bases between them. CDR3 DNA: TGTGCCAGCAGTGATGGACCCGGTGGGACAGATACGCAGTATTTT. Translation gives CASSDGPGGTDTQYF.

A single count supports this clone. A junction boundary mismatches the germline segment, possibly from a read error. CDR3 coding DNA: TGTGCCAGCAGTGAGACAAACACCGGGGAGCTGTTGTTT. It yields the protein CASSETNTGELLF. This chain joins TRBV6-4 and TRBJ2-2; a possible D gene is TRBD2 (5 bases). Germline loops: CDR1 MRHNA, CDR2 SNTAGT. The CDR3 has 13 residues.

As concerns this clone: The CDR3 carries no conserved terminal phenylalanine or tryptophan, so it likely arises from a read error. This chain uses TRBV11-2 with TRBJ2-7; D might be TRBD1 (5 bases). Germline V lookup: CDR1 SGHAT, CDR2 FQNNGV. The CDR3 extends over 14 amino acids. The CDR3 coding sequence is TGTGCCAGCAGCTTTTTACAGGCAAGGTACGATCAGTACATC. It specifies CASSFLQARYDQYI.

This clone was found many times. The sample contains more than one DNA sequence encoding this CDR3. This sequence joins TRBV19 and TRBJ1-2; the D gene is possibly TRBD1 (6 bases). V shed 6 bases and J shed 8 bases, with 16 bases lying between them. The CDR3 is 13 residues long. CDR1 is LNHDA and CDR2 is SQIVND in the germline V gene (reference sequence). The CDR3 sequence: CASSPTLQGGYTF. The CDR3 coding sequence is TGTGCCAGTAGCCCGACCCTGCAGGGGGGCTACACCTTC.

This clone was observed many times. The CDR3, as DNA: TGTGCCAGCAGTTTTACTAGCGCGAGCACAGATACGCAGTATTTT. This sequence encodes CASSFTSASTDTQYF. The chain is built from TRBV12-3 or TRBV12-4 and TRBJ2-3; 7 nucleotides match TRBD2. The CDR3 covers 15 residues. The V and J ends lost 3 bases and 0 bases, in that order; junction bases with no gene match: 3.

This clone was recorded many times. This sequence joins TRBV20-1 and TRBJ2-3; 7 nucleotides match TRBD1. CDR1 is DFQATT and CDR2 is SNEGSKA in the germline V gene (reference sequence). With 6 bases clipped from V and 2 bases from J, the junction kept 8 bases outside the gene matches. This CDR3 is built from 14 residues. The CDR3 DNA reads TGCAGTGCACCTCCGGGACAGAACACAGATACGCAGTATTTT. Residues: CSAPPGQNTDTQYF.

Many counts were recorded for this clone. This chain links TRBV5-1 with TRBJ1-1, with D perhaps TRBD1 (6 bases). This CDR3 is 12 amino acids long. Between the trimmed V and J ends, which lost 3 bases and 12 bases, there was a span of 15 bases. Germline V gene data show CDR1 as SGHRS and CDR2 as YFSETQ. CDR3 protein: CASSSDSLSSFF. In DNA, the CDR3 is TGCGCCAGCAGCTCGGACAGCCTTTCGTCTTTCTTT.

With respect to this clone: Here the CDR3 omits its conserved ending phenylalanine or tryptophan, so a read error is the likely source. The DNA is left out, because the CDR3 cannot be placed on it with certainty; the CDR3 is given as TCRdb lists it. The V call is TRBV6-5, the J call TRBJ2-7; the table names TRBD1, a call not compared with the DNA. The CDR3 is 15 amino acids in total, end residues counted. Germline V gene data show CDR1 as MNHEY and CDR2 as SVGAGI. The CDR3 loop reads CASRYSIGVGHEQNY.

This clone was detected once. V is TRBV20-1 and J is TRBJ2-3; D is ambiguous. V shed 1 base and J shed 2 bases, with 7 bases lying between them. The CDR3 is 13 amino acids. The germline V gene has CDR1 DFQATT and CDR2 SNEGSKA (reference sequence). CDR3 protein: CSARAPFTDTQYF. The DNA of the CDR3 is TGCAGTGCTAGAGCCCCGTTCACAGATACGCAGTATTTT.

This clone has at least ten counts. The chain carries TRBV3-1 and TRBJ2-4; 13 bases match TRBD2. After removal of 4 bases from V and 9 bases from J, the junction contained 9 bases not matched to a gene. The germline gives CDR1 LGHDT, CDR2 YNNKEL (reference sequence). This CDR3 is 16 amino acids long. The CDR3 region is CASSPTGLAGEGIQYF. The DNA for the CDR3 is TGTGCCAGCAGCCCCACTGGACTAGCGGGAGAAGGCATTCAGTACTTC.